This record covers a single TCR beta chain. What it binds is not known. The V gene lost 5 bases and the J gene lost 3 bases, with 8 bases spanning the gap. CDR1 is MDHEN and CDR2 is SYDVKM in the germline V gene. The CDR3 totals 12 residues. The data derive from a study of cytotoxic CD8 clonotypes in ibrutinib-treated CLL. Study context: IGHV unmutated about 17; relapsed/refractory about a dozen; treatment-naive more than 14. Findings and limits, study-wide: Measured clonality at baseline was greater than in age-matched healthy donors and tracked with circulating CD8+ T-cell counts.

The assay was immunoSEQ multiplex PCR, and TCRdb's table has in-frame clones only and misses some. This table has hundreds of thousands of clones, roughly 70% appearing once. V gene TRBV28 combines with J gene TRBJ2-7; a weak D match, TRBD1 (6 bases). The TCR was taken from a human donor with chronic lymphocytic leukemia. The source material was PBMCs, sampled after 24 months of ibrutinib treatment. Here the CDR3 DNA reads TGTGCCAGCAGTCAGGGGTACTACGAGCAGTACTTC. Protein sequence: CASSQGYYEQYF.